These 17 T cell receptor beta chains were sequenced from one sample in a study of CD8+CD57+ T cells in acquired aplastic anemia. Genomic DNA templated the TCR beta VDJ and CDR3 profiling. MiXCR, run by TCRdb on the reads, gives a single entry per CDR3 protein. Counted here are 89,000 or so distinct CDR3 sequences, less than 75% occurring once; the ten biggest clones make up around three fifths. The authors sequenced patients whose flow cytometry had shown CD8+CD57+ cell expansion. The sequenced sample was sorted CD4+, CD8+, or CD8+CD57+ T cells (not recorded which) from PBMCs. Receptors were obtained from a human donor with aplastic anemia.

This clonotype was detected a few times. The rearrangement uses TRBV10-3 and TRBJ1-1; unclear D gene. The CDR3 has 16 amino acids. The V and J ends lost 3 bases and 3 bases respectively, with 17 bases between them. CDR1 and CDR2 from the germline V gene are ENHRY and SYGVKD. In nucleotides, the CDR3 is TGTGCCATCAGTGACCTAAAAGGTCTTTTGGACACTGAAGCTTTCTTT. This codes for CAISDLKGLLDTEAFF.

This clonotype was detected a few times. This sequence joins TRBV19 and TRBJ2-3; possible D gene TRBD1, 6 bases. V was trimmed by 5 bases and J by 0 bases, leaving 9 bases between them. Germline assignment: CDR1 LNHDA and CDR2 SQIVND (reference sequence). The CDR3 runs 14 residues. The CDR3 loop reads CASSWGPSTDTQYF. The CDR3 region has the DNA TGTGCCAGTAGTTGGGGGCCTAGCACAGATACGCAGTATTTT.

The chain has TRBV7-9 and TRBJ2-7, with 10 bases fitting TRBD1. This CDR3 spans 14 amino acids. In germline, CDR1 is SEHNR, CDR2 FQNEAQ (reference sequence). Germline trimming cut 1 base from V and 6 bases from J; bases unmatched to any gene: 3. CDR3 amino acids: CASSLGDRGSEQYF. In DNA form, the CDR3 reads TGTGCCAGCAGCTTAGGGGACAGGGGCTCCGAGCAGTACTTC.

Regarding this clonotype: As the CDR3 is not closed by the conserved phenylalanine or tryptophan, this likely results from a read error. This chain connects TRBV6-2 or TRBV6-3 to TRBJ1-1; 8 bases align to TRBD1. Looked up from germline, CDR1 is MNHEY and CDR2 is SVGEGT. The CDR3 covers 14 residues. With V trimmed by 6 bases and J by 1 base, 4 bases remained unmatched. CDR3 in amino acids: CASRLGQGNTEAFS. The DNA for the CDR3 is TGTGCCAGCAGACTAGGACAGGGGAACACTGAAGCTTTCTCT.

In the case of this clonotype: This may arise from a read error, as a much more abundant clone is one base away. The chain employs TRBV5-4 and TRBJ2-7; D unresolved. The CDR3 contains 11 residues. Germline V gives CDR1 SGHNT, CDR2 YYREEE (reference sequence). With 2 bases removed from V and 4 bases from J, the gap between germline ends came to 4 bases. In nucleotides, the CDR3 is TGTGCCAGCAGCTTAGTTTACGAGCAGTACTTC. Protein: CASSLVYEQYF.

The V call is TRBV5-4, the J call TRBJ2-7, with 7 bases aligning to TRBD1. The trim removed 4 bases at V and 0 bases at J, leaving 10 bases unmatched. The CDR3 contains 16 residues. The germline CDR1 and CDR2 sequences are SGHNT and YYREEE (reference sequence). CDR3 in amino acids: CASSNWDSESSYEQYF. The CDR3, as DNA: TGTGCCAGCAGCAACTGGGACAGCGAGAGCTCCTACGAGCAGTACTTC.

The rearrangement joins TRBV11-1 to TRBJ2-7, with TRBD1 matching over 8 bases. The CDR3 contains 16 residues. With 4 bases clipped from V and 2 bases from J, the junction kept 10 bases outside the gene matches. Germline V gene data show CDR1 as SGHAT and CDR2 as FQDESV (reference sequence). CDR3 amino acids: CASSSGQGDRPYEQYF. In DNA, the CDR3 is TGTGCCAGCAGCTCAGGACAGGGAGATCGCCCCTACGAGCAGTACTTC.

The rearrangement uses TRBV25-1 and TRBJ1-5, with a possible D match to TRBD1 (6 bases). The CDR3 covers 14 residues. Germline V lookup: CDR1 MGHDK, CDR2 SYGVNS. V was pared by 5 bases and J by 0 bases, with 8 bases between. The CDR3 spells CASSPGASNQPQHF. CDR3 nucleotides: TGTGCCAGCAGTCCGGGGGCTAGCAATCAGCCCCAGCATTTT.

The chain is built from TRBV20-1 and TRBJ2-7, with D unclear. Germline V gene data show CDR1 as DFQATT and CDR2 as SNEGSKA (reference sequence). The CDR3 covers 15 residues. V lost 5 bases and J 4 bases, leaving 21 bases between the germline ends. The CDR3 region is CSAWDSWKSLYEQYF. In nucleotides, the CDR3 is TGCAGTGCTTGGGATTCTTGGAAGTCCCTTTACGAGCAGTACTTC.

The V gene is TRBV2, the J gene TRBJ2-5; 15 bases agree with TRBD2. Germline trimming cut 6 bases from V and 2 bases from J; bases unmatched to any gene: 4. The CDR3 is made up of 16 amino acids. CDR1 is SNHLY, CDR2 FYNNEI, per germline. CDR3 sequence (DNA): TGTGCCAGCAGCATGGGACTAGCGGGAGGTCAAGAGACCCAGTACTTC. The encoded protein is CASSMGLAGGQETQYF.

This clonotype was picked up many times. The gene calls are TRBV29-1 and TRBJ2-3, with D tentatively TRBD2 (7 bases). With 4 bases removed from V and 6 bases from J, the gap between germline ends came to 26 bases. CDR3 length: 17 amino acids. Germline loops: CDR1 SQVTM, CDR2 ANQGSEA. Written as DNA, the CDR3 is TGCAGCGTTGTGGGGGGGGGTCCGGGGGGCTATGAGGATACGCAGTATTTT. Protein sequence: CSVVGGGPGGYEDTQYF.

The V and J genes are TRBV9 and TRBJ2-1, with TRBD2 matching 7 bases. Trimming cost V 1 base and J 7 bases; bases outside gene matches: 11. The length of the CDR3 is 16 residues. The germline gives CDR1 SGDLS, CDR2 YYNGEE. The CDR3 loop is CASSVLGGRALNEQFF. The CDR3 region has the DNA TGTGCCAGCAGCGTATTAGGTGGGAGGGCCCTTAATGAGCAGTTCTTC.

This clonotype appeared a few times. The gene calls are TRBV11-2 and TRBJ2-7; TRBD2 agrees at 9 bases. Germline assignment: CDR1 SGHAT and CDR2 FQNNGV. The CDR3 consists of 18 residues. V shed 2 bases, J shed 2 bases, and the junction held 13 bases outside the gene matches. The CDR3 DNA sequence: TGTGCCAGCAGCTTAAGCGTGGGGTGGCGGGGGGGAACCTACGAGCAGTACTTC. Translating it yields CASSLSVGWRGGTYEQYF.

The chain joins TRBV20-1 to TRBJ2-3; TRBD1 might be the D (6 bases). The CDR3 extends over 14 amino acids. Germline V lookup: CDR1 DFQATT, CDR2 SNEGSKA (reference sequence). Trimming pared 6 bases from V and 2 bases from J, leaving 15 bases between. This CDR3 reads CSATMGAHTDTQYF. The CDR3 DNA reads as TGCAGTGCCACGATGGGGGCCCACACAGATACGCAGTATTTT.

The gene calls are TRBV2 and TRBJ2-1; TRBD2 agrees at 12 bases. The V and J ends lost 8 bases and 4 bases, in that order; junction bases with no gene match: 6. Germline V gives CDR1 SNHLY, CDR2 FYNNEI. The CDR3 sequence is 15 residues long. The CDR3 DNA is TGTGCCAGCGGAACTAGCGGGGGGTCGTACAATGAGCAGTTCTTC. Its translation: CASGTSGGSYNEQFF.

The chain uses TRBV19 and TRBJ1-1; TRBD1 might be the D (6 bases). This CDR3 is built from 14 residues. Trimming pared 7 bases from V and 5 bases from J, leaving 17 bases between. Germline-derived CDR1 and CDR2 are LNHDA and SQIVND (reference sequence). The CDR3 reads CASTIGGARTEAFF. In nucleotides, the CDR3 is TGTGCCAGTACCATTGGGGGGGCGCGGACTGAAGCTTTCTTT.

This sequence joins TRBV19 and TRBJ2-1; no firm D call. This CDR3 has 11 residues. Germline loops: CDR1 LNHDA, CDR2 SQIVND (reference sequence). Trimming cost V 5 bases and J 5 bases, with 4 bases left between them. CDR3 amino acids: CASSENNEQFF. Written as DNA, the CDR3 is TGTGCCAGTAGTGAGAACAATGAGCAGTTCTTC.